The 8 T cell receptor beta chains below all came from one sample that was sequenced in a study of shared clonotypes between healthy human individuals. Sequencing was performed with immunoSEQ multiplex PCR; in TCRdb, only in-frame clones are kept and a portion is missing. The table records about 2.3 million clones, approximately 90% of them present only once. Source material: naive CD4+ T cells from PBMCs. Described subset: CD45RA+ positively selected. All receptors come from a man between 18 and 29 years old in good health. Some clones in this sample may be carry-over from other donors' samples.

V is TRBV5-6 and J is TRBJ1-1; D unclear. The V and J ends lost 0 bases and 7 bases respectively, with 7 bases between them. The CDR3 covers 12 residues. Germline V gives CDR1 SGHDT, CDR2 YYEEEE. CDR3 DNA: TGTGCCAGCAGCTTGGACAATTATGAAGCTTTCTTT. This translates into CASSLDNYEAFF.

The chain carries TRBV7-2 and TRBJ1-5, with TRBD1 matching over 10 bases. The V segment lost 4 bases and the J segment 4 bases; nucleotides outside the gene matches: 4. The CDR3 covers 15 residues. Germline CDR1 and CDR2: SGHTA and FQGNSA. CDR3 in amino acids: CASSWGGQGNQPQHF. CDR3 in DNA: TGTGCCAGCAGCTGGGGGGGACAGGGGAATCAGCCCCAGCATTTT.

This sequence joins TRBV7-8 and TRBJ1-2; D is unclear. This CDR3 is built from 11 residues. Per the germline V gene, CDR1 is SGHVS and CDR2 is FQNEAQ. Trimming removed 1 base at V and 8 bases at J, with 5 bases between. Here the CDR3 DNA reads TGTGCCAGCAGCTTAGATGAGGGCTACACCTTC. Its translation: CASSLDEGYTF.

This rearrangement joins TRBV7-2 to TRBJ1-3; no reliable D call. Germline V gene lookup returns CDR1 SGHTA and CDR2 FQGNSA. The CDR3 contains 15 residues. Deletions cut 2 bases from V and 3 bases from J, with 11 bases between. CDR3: CASSLTLRIGNTIYF. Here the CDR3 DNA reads TGTGCCAGCAGCTTAACCCTTCGGATTGGAAACACCATATATTTT. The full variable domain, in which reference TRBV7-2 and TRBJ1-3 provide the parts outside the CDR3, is GAGVSQSPSNKVTEKGKDVELRCDPISGHTALYWYRQSLGQGLEFLIYFQGNSAPDKSGLPSDRFSAERTGGSVSTLTIQRTQQEDSAVYLCASSLTLRIGNTIYFGEGSWLTVV.

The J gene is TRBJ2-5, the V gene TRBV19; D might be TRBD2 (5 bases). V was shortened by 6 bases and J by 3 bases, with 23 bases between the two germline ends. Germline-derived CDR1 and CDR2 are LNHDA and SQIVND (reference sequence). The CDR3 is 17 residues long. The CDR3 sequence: CASREVYSSGPKETQYF. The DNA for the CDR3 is TGTGCCAGTAGAGAAGTTTATTCGAGCGGACCTAAAGAGACCCAGTACTTC. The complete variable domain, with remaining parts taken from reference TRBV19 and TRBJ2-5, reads DGGITQSPKYLFRKEGQNVTLSCEQNLNHDAMYWYRQDPGQGLRLIYYSQIVNDFQKGDIAEGYSVSREKKESFPLTVTSAQKNPTAFYLCASREVYSSGPKETQYFGPGTRLLVL.

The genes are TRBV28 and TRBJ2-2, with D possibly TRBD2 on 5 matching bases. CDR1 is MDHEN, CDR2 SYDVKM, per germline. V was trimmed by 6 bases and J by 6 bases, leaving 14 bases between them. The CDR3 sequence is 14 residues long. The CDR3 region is CASSWVRGSGELFF. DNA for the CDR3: TGTGCCAGCAGCTGGGTGAGAGGGTCCGGGGAGCTGTTTTTT.

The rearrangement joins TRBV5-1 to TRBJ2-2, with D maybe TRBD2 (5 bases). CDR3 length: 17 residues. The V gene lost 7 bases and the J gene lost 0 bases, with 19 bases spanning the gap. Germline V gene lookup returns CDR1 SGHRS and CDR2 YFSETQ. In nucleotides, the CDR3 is TGCGCCAGCTCTTACCGAACGGGCGGGTCGAACACCGGGGAGCTGTTTTTT. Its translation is CASSYRTGGSNTGELFF.

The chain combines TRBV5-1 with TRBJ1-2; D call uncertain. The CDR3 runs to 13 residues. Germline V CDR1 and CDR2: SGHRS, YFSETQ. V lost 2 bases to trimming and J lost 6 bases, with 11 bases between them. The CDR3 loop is CASSFRANDGYTF. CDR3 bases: TGCGCCAGCAGCTTTCGTGCAAACGATGGCTACACCTTC.